The next 14 T cell receptor beta chains were all read from a single sample in a study of neoadjuvant anti-PD-1 for oral cavity cancer. The repertoire was sequenced with immunoSEQ multiplex PCR; TCRdb's copy has only in-frame clones and lacks some. The data show tens of thousands of clones, 45% seen once. Sample time point: after neoadjuvant nivolumab, at surgical resection. The sample consisted of tumor tissue, taken after nivolumab (anti-PD-1) treatment. The receptors were gathered from a person aged 35-79 years with oral cavity squamous cell carcinoma.

The sample holds a few counts of this clone. The chain recombines TRBV7-7 with TRBJ2-5; D is uncertain. CDR3 size: 14 residues. Germline values: CDR1 SSHAT, CDR2 FNYEAQ (reference sequence). V lost 1 base, J lost 3 bases, and 9 bases lay in between. The CDR3 region is CASSLGEGKETQYF. DNA for the CDR3: TGTGCCAGCAGCTTAGGTGAAGGAAAAGAGACCCAGTACTTC.

A few counts support this clone. This sequence joins TRBV5-1 and TRBJ1-1; D is perhaps TRBD1 (6 bases). V gave up 4 bases and J gave up 0 bases, with 10 bases separating them. The CDR3 is made up of 14 amino acids. Germline V lookup: CDR1 SGHRS, CDR2 YFSETQ. CDR3 in DNA: TGCGCCAGCAGCGCGGGACACCTGAACACTGAAGCTTTCTTT. It translates to CASSAGHLNTEAFF. Filled out from reference TRBV5-1 and TRBJ1-1, the complete variable domain reads KAGVTQTPRYLIKTRGQQVTLSCSPISGHRSVSWYQQTPGQGLQFLFEYFSETQRNKGNFPGRFSGRQFSNSRSEMNVSTLELGDSALYLCASSAGHLNTEAFFGQGTRLTVV.

This chain joins TRBV27 and TRBJ1-6; D is unresolved. The germline gives CDR1 MNHEY, CDR2 SMNVEV (reference sequence). This CDR3 contains 15 residues. Trimming took 2 bases from V and 7 from J, leaving 12 bases between them. The CDR3 DNA follows: TGTGCCAGCAGTTTAGGGCGGCAGCCCAATTCACCCCTCCACTTT. It is translated as CASSLGRQPNSPLHF.

This clone was recorded many times. The chain links TRBV7-9 to TRBJ1-4; 8 bases line up with TRBD1. J gave up 8 bases and V 3 bases, and 8 bases lay outside the gene matches. Germline values: CDR1 SEHNR, CDR2 FQNEAQ (reference sequence). The CDR3 covers 15 residues. The CDR3 reads CASSFFGQGGEKLFF. The CDR3 bases are TGTGCCAGCAGCTTTTTCGGACAGGGAGGCGAAAAACTGTTTTTT. Using reference TRBV7-9 and TRBJ1-4 for the parts outside the CDR3, the full variable domain is DTGVSQNPRHKITKRGQNVTFRCDPISEHNRLYWYRQTLGQGPEFLTYFQNEAQLEKSRLLSDRFSAERPKGSFSTLEIQRTEQGDSAMYLCASSFFGQGGEKLFFGSGTQLSVL.

This clone showed up just a few times. The chain combines TRBV7-6 with TRBJ2-3; D remains unclear. The CDR3 length is 16 residues. Germline assignment: CDR1 SGHVS and CDR2 FNYEAQ. Trimming stripped 1 base from V and 5 bases from J, with 16 bases between. Here the CDR3 reads CASSLVRVGLGDTQYF. The CDR3 region has the DNA TGTGCCAGCAGCTTAGTGCGCGTGGGGTTGGGAGATACGCAGTATTTT.

This chain connects TRBV4-3 to TRBJ2-7, with D possibly being TRBD2 (5 bases). The CDR3 has 16 amino acids. The V end was cut by 0 bases, the J end by 4 bases, with 16 bases between. CDR1 LGHNA and CDR2 YSLEER come from the germline V gene. The CDR3 sequence is CASSQDLAAGNYEQYF. The CDR3, as DNA: TGCGCCAGCAGCCAAGATTTGGCCGCGGGTAATTACGAGCAGTACTTC.

The chain joins TRBV7-9 to TRBJ1-2; no clear D gene. The germline V gene has CDR1 SEHNR and CDR2 FQNEAQ (reference sequence). This CDR3 comprises 13 residues. The germline V and J ends were trimmed by 0 bases and 8 bases, with 10 bases remaining between them. The CDR3: CASSLALGGGYTF. DNA for the CDR3: TGTGCCAGCAGCTTAGCCTTGGGAGGCGGCTACACCTTC.

This clone appeared many times. This chain connects TRBV7-9 to TRBJ1-6; tentative D call: TRBD1 (5 bases). The CDR3 runs to 15 residues. The germline V gene has CDR1 SEHNR and CDR2 FQNEAQ (reference sequence). With 6 bases removed from V and 9 bases from J, the gap between germline ends came to 18 bases. The CDR3 nucleotides read TGTGCCAGCAGTCTAACACAGGAATTGGGTTCACCCCTCCACTTT. This gives the protein CASSLTQELGSPLHF. The variable domain in full, completed from reference TRBV7-9 and TRBJ1-6, reads DTGVSQNPRHKITKRGQNVTFRCDPISEHNRLYWYRQTLGQGPEFLTYFQNEAQLEKSRLLSDRFSAERPKGSFSTLEIQRTEQGDSAMYLCASSLTQELGSPLHFGNGTRLTVT.

The table lists this clone with a few counts. The chain employs TRBV19 and TRBJ1-5; TRBD1 aligns across 10 bases. Germline loops: CDR1 LNHDA, CDR2 SQIVND (reference sequence). V was clipped by 5 bases and J by 2 bases; unmatched bases: 6. The CDR3 runs to 16 residues. The CDR3 region has the DNA TGTGCCAGTAGTGGGGGACAGGGGTCCGGCAATCAGCCCCAGCATTTT. It is translated as CASSGGQGSGNQPQHF.

The chain is built from TRBV5-4 and TRBJ1-1; D uncertain. V lost 4 bases, J lost 1 base, and 5 bases lay in between. Germline values: CDR1 SGHNT, CDR2 YYREEE (reference sequence). CDR3 length: 12 amino acids. This CDR3 reads CASSAANTEAFF. Here the CDR3 DNA reads TGTGCCAGCAGCGCCGCGAACACTGAAGCTTTCTTT.

The chain is built from TRBV5-1 and TRBJ2-7, with TRBD2 as a possible D gene (5 bases). Germline values: CDR1 SGHRS, CDR2 YFSETQ. V was trimmed by 4 bases and J by 4 bases, leaving 21 bases between them. The CDR3 is 16 residues long. CDR3 nucleotide sequence: TGCGCCAGCAGCGACCCGGCGGGCCCATCGGGATACGAGCAGTACTTC. Translating it yields CASSDPAGPSGYEQYF.

This clone was found a few times. This chain joins TRBV6-1 and TRBJ2-7, with 8 positions matching TRBD1. Germline V lookup: CDR1 MNHNS, CDR2 SASEGT. Trimming cost V 2 bases and J 2 bases; bases outside gene matches: 8. This CDR3 is built from 16 residues. The CDR3 bases are TGTGCCAGCAGTGAATCAGAGGACAGGGAGACCTACGAGCAGTACTTC. Protein: CASSESEDRETYEQYF.

V and J are TRBV25-1 and TRBJ1-5; 7 bases match TRBD1. After removal of 1 base from V and 5 bases from J, the junction contained 5 bases not matched to a gene. CDR1 is MGHDK, CDR2 SYGVNS, per germline. The CDR3 is 15 residues long. The CDR3 region has the DNA TGTGCCAGCAGTGAATCTACAGGGGTGGATCAGCCCCAGCATTTT. This codes for CASSESTGVDQPQHF.

This clone was seen more than once but under ten times. J is TRBJ2-7 and V is TRBV11-2, with unresolved D. Germline V lookup: CDR1 SGHAT, CDR2 FQNNGV. V lost 5 bases to trimming and J lost 0 bases, with 11 bases between them. CDR3 size: 14 residues. DNA of the CDR3: TGTGCCAGCAGCCCTCAGATCGGCTCCTACGAGCAGTACTTC. Translating it yields CASSPQIGSYEQYF. Variable domain in full (rest from reference TRBV11-2 and TRBJ2-7): EAGVAQSPRYKIIEKRQSVAFWCNPISGHATLYWYQQILGQGPKLLIQFQNNGVVDDSQLPKDRFSAERLKGVDSTLKIQPAKLEDSAVYLCASSPQIGSYEQYFGPGTRLTVT.